This TCR beta chain was documented in a study of blood T cell repertoires in COVID-19. Sequencing used immunoSEQ multiplex PCR; TCRdb keeps in-frame clones, though not all of them. Here the sample spans roughly 200,000 clones, 75% to 90% being singletons. Germline CDR1 reads SGHRS; CDR2 reads YFSETQ. The CDR3 has 15 residues. Germline trimming cut 1 base from V and 6 bases from J; bases unmatched to any gene: 9. What was sequenced was peripheral blood. This clonotype originated in a man aged 60 to 69 with acute or convalescent COVID-19. This chain connects TRBV5-1 to TRBJ1-1; 7 nucleotides agree with TRBD1. CDR3 region: CASSLWDRTRAEAFF. The DNA of the CDR3 is TGCGCCAGCAGCTTGTGGGACAGAACAAGGGCTGAAGCTTTCTTT.